This entry lists 27 T cell receptor beta chains sequenced from one sample in a study of blood T cell repertoires in COVID-19. The method was immunoSEQ multiplex PCR; TCRdb's version includes in-frame clones alone and lacks a portion of them. Of about 85,000 clones in the sample, 85% to 90% are singletons; the top ten hold about 4.3%. The sample comprised peripheral blood. The receptors shown here come from a woman aged 80 or over with active or convalescent COVID-19.

This chain joins TRBV19 and TRBJ2-7; 10 bases are shared with TRBD2. The junction had 8 bases not matched to a gene; V was cut back by 5 bases and J by 7 bases. Germline CDR1 and CDR2: LNHDA and SQIVND (reference sequence). The CDR3 is 14 residues long. The CDR3 coding sequence is TGTGCCAGTAGTCCCCGGGGACTAGCGAGGGAGCAGTACTTC. It codes for CASSPRGLAREQYF.

This clone was observed a handful of times. This chain links TRBV27 with TRBJ1-6, with TRBD1 identical over 8 bases. Germline CDR1 reads MNHEY; CDR2 reads SMNVEV (reference sequence). Trimming cost V 0 bases and J 8 bases; bases outside gene matches: 6. The CDR3 is 16 residues long. The CDR3 DNA reads TGTGCCAGCAGTTTATCGGCCGACAGGGGTTATTCACCCCTCCACTTT. Translation gives CASSLSADRGYSPLHF.

This clone turned up a few times. The chain carries TRBV28 and TRBJ1-5; TRBD1 might be the D (5 bases). The V end was cut by 5 bases, the J end by 7 bases, with 15 bases between. The germline V gene has CDR1 MDHEN and CDR2 SYDVKM. The CDR3 runs to 14 residues. The CDR3 here is CASSPGGSGQPQHF. The CDR3 DNA follows: TGTGCCAGCAGTCCCGGGGGGTCAGGCCAGCCCCAGCATTTT.

The V and J genes are TRBV6-5 and TRBJ1-2; D may be TRBD1 (5 bases). This CDR3 has 15 amino acids. The V and J ends lost 0 bases and 7 bases respectively, with 15 bases between them. Per the germline V gene, CDR1 is MNHEY and CDR2 is SVGAGI. As DNA, the CDR3 is TGTGCCAGCAGTTACTCGCGGGGGAGTGGGGGTGGCTACACCTTC. As protein: CASSYSRGSGGGYTF.

This clone has only one observation. V usage is TRBV27 and J usage is TRBJ2-3, with 9 bases matching TRBD1. V dropped 4 bases and J dropped 2; count of bases not matched to a gene: 10. The CDR3 is made up of 17 amino acids. From germline, CDR1 is MNHEY and CDR2 SMNVEV (reference sequence). The CDR3 region is CASSSYGQGRVTDTQYF. For the CDR3, the DNA is TGTGCCAGCAGTTCCTACGGACAGGGGCGGGTCACAGATACGCAGTATTTT.

V gene TRBV18 combines with J gene TRBJ2-5, with D perhaps TRBD2 (5 bases). The CDR3 has 15 residues. V was trimmed by 2 bases and J by 1 base, leaving 11 bases between them. Germline V gene lookup returns CDR1 KGHSH and CDR2 LQKENI. The CDR3 reads CASSPGGGSQETQYF. CDR3 nucleotides: TGTGCCAGCTCACCAGGAGGCGGGTCCCAAGAGACCCAGTACTTC. The full variable domain, rest sourced from reference TRBV18 and TRBJ2-5, is NAGVMQNPRHLVRRRGQEARLRCSPMKGHSHVYWYRQLPEEGLKFMVYLQKENIIDESGMPKERFSAEFPKEGPSILRIQQVVRGDSAAYFCASSPGGGSQETQYFGPGTRLLVL.

The chain couples TRBV24-1 to TRBJ2-1; a possible D gene is TRBD2 (6 bases). Trimming removed 3 bases at V and 8 bases at J, with 19 bases between. The germline V gene encodes CDR1 KGHDR and CDR2 SFDVKD. CDR3 size: 16 residues. The CDR3 DNA reads as TGTGCCACCAGTGATACCCTCTCTGCGGGAAGGTATGAGCAGTTCTTC. Residues: CATSDTLSAGRYEQFF.

The chain joins TRBV24-1 to TRBJ2-1; 11 bases line up with TRBD1. This CDR3 is 16 amino acids long. Germline CDR1 reads KGHDR; CDR2 reads SFDVKD. J gave up 4 bases and V 7 bases, and 8 bases lay outside the gene matches. CDR3 coding DNA: TGTGCCACCAGATCCAAGGACAGGGGGCTTTACAATGAGCAGTTCTTC. Translated, it gives CATRSKDRGLYNEQFF.

The rearrangement links TRBV27 to TRBJ1-5; a weak D match, TRBD1 (6 bases). Germline V gives CDR1 MNHEY, CDR2 SMNVEV (reference sequence). The CDR3 contains 13 residues. V gave up 6 bases and J gave up 5 bases, with 11 bases separating them. The CDR3 protein is CASRDSRDQPQHF. The DNA of the CDR3 is TGTGCCAGCAGGGACAGCCGGGATCAGCCCCAGCATTTT.

This clone was seen a single time. This sequence joins TRBV6-5 and TRBJ2-7, with TRBD2 matching over 7 bases. This CDR3 is built from 15 residues. Trimming removed 2 bases from V and 3 bases from J; junction bases left unmatched: 7. Germline CDR1 is MNHEY and CDR2 is SVGAGI. This CDR3 reads CASSYGLDPIYEQYF. The CDR3 DNA follows: TGTGCCAGCAGTTACGGACTAGATCCGATCTACGAGCAGTACTTC.

The chain uses TRBV5-4 and TRBJ1-1; 7 positions agree with TRBD1. The J segment lost 3 bases and the V segment lost 4 bases, leaving 6 bases of the junction unmatched. CDR3 length: 14 residues. The germline V gene encodes CDR1 SGHNT and CDR2 YYREEE (reference sequence). The CDR3 nucleotides read TGTGCCAGCAGCATTAGACAGGGTCACACTGAAGCTTTCTTT. This encodes CASSIRQGHTEAFF.

The chain combines TRBV9 with TRBJ2-3; perhaps TRBD2 as D (6 bases). The CDR3 covers 16 residues. From germline, CDR1 is SGDLS and CDR2 YYNGEE. V lost 0 bases to trimming and J lost 1 base, with 12 bases between them. CDR3 nucleotide sequence: TGTGCCAGCAGCGTAGGGGTAGCGGAGGGCACAGATACGCAGTATTTT. Translated: CASSVGVAEGTDTQYF.

This clone was picked up a small number of times. This chain uses TRBV27 with TRBJ2-2, with TRBD2 identical over 15 bases. V was pared by 0 bases and J by 7 bases, with 9 bases of the junction left unmatched. The CDR3 is 19 residues long. The V gene's germline CDR1 is MNHEY and CDR2 SMNVEV (reference sequence). The CDR3 bases are TGTGCCAGCAGTTTATCCCGGACTAGCGGGAGGGCCGAGGACGGGGAGCTGTTTTTT. Translating gives CASSLSRTSGRAEDGELFF.

J is TRBJ1-4 and V is TRBV6-6; no reliable D call. This CDR3 contains 16 residues. Trimming took 4 bases from V and 5 from J, leaving 17 bases between them. Per germline, CDR1 MNHNY and CDR2 SVGAGI (reference sequence). The CDR3 DNA is TGTGCCAGCAGTTCCCTCTTAGAGGGCCCCAATGAAAAACTGTTTTTT. Translation gives CASSSLLEGPNEKLFF.

This clone was detected once. The rearrangement links TRBV28 to TRBJ1-5; D may be TRBD1 (5 bases). The V end was cut by 4 bases, the J end by 4 bases, with 8 bases between. Germline CDR1 reads MDHEN; CDR2 reads SYDVKM. The CDR3 contains 13 residues. For the CDR3, the DNA is TGTGCCAGCAGTTCCACAGGAAATCAGCCCCAGCATTTT. Translating it yields CASSSTGNQPQHF.

This chain uses TRBV27 with TRBJ2-7, with 8 bases identical to TRBD2. Unmatched junction bases numbered 6, after V lost 6 bases and J lost 2 bases. Germline CDR1 reads MNHEY; CDR2 reads SMNVEV (reference sequence). The CDR3 contains 14 residues. The CDR3 here is CASSPGTRTYEQYF. The CDR3 DNA sequence: TGTGCCAGCAGCCCCGGGACTAGGACCTACGAGCAGTACTTC.

This clone was observed a handful of times. The genes are TRBV28 and TRBJ2-2, with a possible D match to TRBD1 (6 bases). The ends were cut back, 4 bases at V and 2 bases at J, with 11 bases in the middle. The germline V gene encodes CDR1 MDHEN and CDR2 SYDVKM. This CDR3 spans 15 amino acids. The CDR3 nucleotides read TGTGCCAGCAGTTCATCAGGGGAAAACACCGGGGAGCTGTTTTTT. This translates into CASSSSGENTGELFF.

The chain is built from TRBV5-1 and TRBJ1-1; D gene ambiguous. V was trimmed by 0 bases and J by 6 bases, leaving 6 bases between them. This CDR3 has 12 amino acids. CDR1 SGHRS and CDR2 YFSETQ come from the germline V gene. CDR3 DNA sequence: TGCGCCAGCAGCTTGGACAGCCCTGAAGCTTTCTTT. Translation: CASSLDSPEAFF. Variable domain in full (rest from reference TRBV5-1 and TRBJ1-1): KAGVTQTPRYLIKTRGQQVTLSCSPISGHRSVSWYQQTPGQGLQFLFEYFSETQRNKGNFPGRFSGRQFSNSRSEMNVSTLELGDSALYLCASSLDSPEAFFGQGTRLTVV.

The chain carries TRBV6-5 and TRBJ1-2; TRBD1 matches at 9 bases. Germline loops: CDR1 MNHEY, CDR2 SVGAGI. CDR3 length equals 15 residues. With V trimmed by 6 bases and J by 4 bases, 9 bases remained unmatched. The CDR3, as DNA: TGTGCCAGCAGAGGGGACAGGGACAGTGCCTATGGCTACACCTTC. It codes for CASRGDRDSAYGYTF.

The chain is built from TRBV19 and TRBJ1-1, with a weak D call TRBD1 (6 bases). The CDR3 consists of 15 residues. V was trimmed by 3 bases and J by 4 bases, leaving 15 bases between them. CDR1 and CDR2 from the germline V gene are LNHDA and SQIVND (reference sequence). The DNA for the CDR3 is TGTGCCAGTAGTATCGGGGGGGGCGTGGGCACTGAAGCTTTCTTT. Its protein is CASSIGGGVGTEAFF.

The CDR3 loop reads CASSPTRVNTGELFF. CDR3 DNA: TGTGCCAGTAGTCCAACCAGGGTAAACACCGGGGAGCTGTTTTTT. The chain joins TRBV19 to TRBJ2-2; a weak D match, TRBD1 (5 bases). The germline V gene encodes CDR1 LNHDA and CDR2 SQIVND (reference sequence). The CDR3 has 15 amino acids. Trimming removed 5 bases at V and 2 bases at J, with 12 bases between.

The chain employs TRBV28 and TRBJ2-1, with TRBD2 matching over 8 bases. Per the germline V gene, CDR1 is MDHEN and CDR2 is SYDVKM. Trimming took 6 bases from V and 5 from J; bases not matched to a gene: 27. The CDR3 runs to 21 residues. The CDR3 sequence: CASRPSFSSELAEPWDNEQFF. CDR3 sequence (DNA): TGTGCCAGCAGACCTAGCTTTTCGTCCGAACTAGCGGAGCCATGGGACAATGAGCAGTTCTTC.

CDR3 in amino acids: CAISEIMTGGGTYEQYF. The CDR3 DNA sequence: TGTGCCATCAGTGAGATTATGACAGGGGGCGGTACCTACGAGCAGTACTTC. V gene TRBV10-3 combines with J gene TRBJ2-7, with 10 bases matching TRBD1. V lost 2 bases, J lost 2 bases, and 9 bases stayed unmatched. The germline gives CDR1 ENHRY, CDR2 SYGVKD. The CDR3 extends over 17 amino acids.

The V gene is TRBV5-4, the J gene TRBJ2-1; the match to TRBD2 covers 14 bases. Trimming cost V 4 bases and J 5 bases; bases outside gene matches: 11. The CDR3 loop spans 18 amino acids. The germline V gene encodes CDR1 SGHNT and CDR2 YYREEE (reference sequence). CDR3 coding DNA: TGTGCCAGCAGCCCGACTAGCGGGAGGGCCACCGACCACAATGAGCAGTTCTTC. Protein sequence: CASSPTSGRATDHNEQFF.

This clone was counted a single time. V and J are TRBV7-6 and TRBJ2-7; 9 bases are a match to TRBD1. J lost 2 bases, V lost 5 bases, and 7 bases had no gene match. CDR3 length: 15 amino acids. Germline V CDR1 and CDR2: SGHVS, FNYEAQ. The CDR3 sequence: CASSLGGQGTYEQYF. CDR3 DNA: TGTGCCAGCAGCCTAGGGGGACAGGGAACCTACGAGCAGTACTTC.

This clone appeared a single time. The chain recombines TRBV10-3 with TRBJ2-2, with TRBD1 as a possible D gene (6 bases). V was shortened by 9 bases and J by 5 bases, with 13 bases between the two germline ends. This CDR3 comprises 13 residues. In germline, CDR1 is ENHRY, CDR2 SYGVKD. The CDR3 protein is CAMNRELTGELFF. DNA of the CDR3: TGTGCCATGAACAGGGAGCTAACCGGGGAGCTGTTTTTT.

The sample holds one count of this clone. The genes are TRBV5-5 and TRBJ2-4, with TRBD2 as a possible D gene (7 bases). Germline CDR1 reads SGHKS; CDR2 reads YYEKEE (reference sequence). There are 16 residues in the CDR3. V lost 0 bases and J 6 bases, leaving 16 bases between the germline ends. The CDR3 loop reads CASSLGPGGGRNIQYF. CDR3 nucleotides: TGTGCCAGCAGCTTGGGCCCGGGGGGCGGGCGAAACATTCAGTACTTC.